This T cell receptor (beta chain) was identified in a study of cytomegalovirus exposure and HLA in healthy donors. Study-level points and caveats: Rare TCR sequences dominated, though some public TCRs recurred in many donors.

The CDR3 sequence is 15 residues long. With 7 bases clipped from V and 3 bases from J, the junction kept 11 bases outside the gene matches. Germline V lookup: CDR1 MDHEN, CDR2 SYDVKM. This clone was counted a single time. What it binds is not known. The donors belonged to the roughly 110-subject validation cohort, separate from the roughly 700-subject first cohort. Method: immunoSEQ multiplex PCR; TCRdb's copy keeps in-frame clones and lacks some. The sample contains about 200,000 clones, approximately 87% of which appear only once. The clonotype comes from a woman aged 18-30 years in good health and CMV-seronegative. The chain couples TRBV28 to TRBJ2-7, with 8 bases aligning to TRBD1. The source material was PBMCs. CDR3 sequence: CASNALDRGLYEQYF. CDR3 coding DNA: TGTGCCAGCAACGCCCTCGACAGGGGCCTCTACGAGCAGTACTTC.